This is a list of T cell receptor beta chains from one sample in a study of blood T cell repertoires in COVID-19. The table came from immunoSEQ multiplex PCR; TCRdb's copy has only in-frame clones and leaves some out. Of around 250,000 clones in the sample, about 85% were seen once. Sequences were obtained from peripheral blood. The receptors originated from a young man with active or convalescent COVID-19. CDR3s include the opening cysteine and the closing phenylalanine or tryptophan. The D gene is left open where the match is weak. Clone sizes are given selectively: once, few, many, or a class where the clone is expanded.

cdr3_length	clone_size	d_call	v_call	j_call	cdr3_aa	cdr3_nt
17	once	TRBD2	TRBV7-3	TRBJ2-3	CASSLVGLAGSTDTQYF	TGTGCCAGCAGCTTAGTAGGCCTAGCGGGGAGCACAGATACGCAGTATTTT
14	-	TRBD1	TRBV5-6	TRBJ1-4	CASSRTGGDEKLFF	TGTGCCAGCAGCAGGACAGGCGGGGATGAAAAACTGTTTTTT
16	-	-	TRBV7-6	TRBJ1-2	CASSPRGAGGDYGYTF	TGTGCCAGCAGCCCTCGGGGCGCCGGAGGGGACTATGGCTACACCTTC
11	-	-	TRBV29-1	TRBJ2-2	CSGGPPGELFF	TGCAGCGGAGGCCCCCCCGGGGAGCTGTTTTTT
13	-	TRBD2	TRBV28	TRBJ2-1	CASRLSGGNEQFF	TGTGCCAGCAGACTCAGCGGGGGCAATGAGCAGTTCTTC
18	-	TRBD1	TRBV11-2	TRBJ1-6	CASSFSGTGSSYNSPLHF	TGTGCCAGCAGCTTCAGTGGGACAGGGAGCTCCTATAATTCACCCCTCCACTTT
15	-	TRBD1	TRBV19	TRBJ2-2	CASSIGQGRTGELFF	TGTGCCAGTAGTATAGGACAGGGTCGTACCGGGGAGCTGTTTTTT
15	-	-	TRBV7-8	TRBJ1-4	CASSWMTGDNEKLFF	TGTGCCAGCAGCTGGATGACAGGAGATAATGAAAAACTGTTTTTT
17	-	TRBD1	TRBV6-6	TRBJ2-4	CASSPDAGTVAKNIQYF	TGTGCCAGCAGTCCTGACGCCGGGACAGTAGCCAAAAACATTCAGTACTTC
15	-	-	TRBV6-5	TRBJ2-3	CASRGHGQSTDTQYF	TGTGCCAGCAGGGGTCACGGACAGAGCACAGATACGCAGTATTTT
13	-	-	TRBV14	TRBJ2-2	CASSQAVTGELFF	TGTGCCAGCAGCCAAGCAGTAACCGGGGAGCTGTTTTTT
15	-	-	TRBV15	TRBJ2-1	CATSNPTTGRNEQFF	TGTGCCACCAGCAATCCTACGACAGGTCGGAATGAGCAGTTCTTC
12	once	-	TRBV12-3/TRBV12-4	TRBJ1-2	CASSHTGYGYTF	TGTGCCAGCAGCCACACAGGCTATGGCTACACCTTC
15	-	TRBD1	TRBV10-3	TRBJ1-1	CAISEIYRGHTEAFF	TGTGCCATCAGTGAAATTTACAGGGGACACACTGAAGCTTTCTTT
14	few	TRBD1	TRBV18	TRBJ1-2	CASSPEQGAGGYTF	TGTGCCAGCTCACCCGAACAGGGGGCGGGCGGCTACACCTTC
14	-	-	TRBV6-5	TRBJ2-3	CASSYSRWADTQYF	TGTGCCAGCAGTTACTCGCGGTGGGCAGATACGCAGTATTTT
15	-	TRBD1	TRBV4-1	TRBJ2-7	CASSQPGTGSYEQYF	TGCGCCAGCAGCCAACCCGGGACAGGGTCCTACGAGCAGTACTTC
17	-	TRBD2	TRBV3-1/TRBV3-2	TRBJ2-1	CASSQDSGTTSYNEQFF	TGTGCCAGCAGCCAAGATTCTGGGACTACCTCCTACAATGAGCAGTTCTTC
14	once	-	TRBV9	TRBJ1-4	CASSVQATNEKLFF	TGTGCCAGCAGCGTACAGGCAACTAATGAAAAACTGTTTTTT
13	-	TRBD1	TRBV28	TRBJ1-4	CASRTGGHEKLFF	TGTGCCAGCAGAACAGGGGGCCATGAAAAACTGTTTTTT
14	-	-	TRBV6-6	TRBJ1-2	CASWTDRTSYGYTF	TGTGCCAGCTGGACGGACAGAACAAGCTATGGCTACACCTTC
15	-	-	TRBV6-5	TRBJ1-2	CASSYSTGGNYGYTF	TGTGCCAGCAGTTACTCGACAGGTGGGAACTATGGCTACACCTTC
15	-	TRBD2	TRBV7-3	TRBJ2-2	CASSASSGPTGELFF	TGTGCCAGCAGCGCCTCTAGCGGTCCCACCGGGGAGCTGTTTTTT
15	-	TRBD1	TRBV4-2	TRBJ2-3	CASSLEGDRVDTQYF	TGTGCCAGCAGCCTCGAGGGGGACAGGGTAGATACGCAGTATTTT
15	-	-	TRBV5-1	TRBJ2-1	CASRLEAASYNEQFF	TGCGCCAGCAGGTTGGAAGCGGCCTCCTACAATGAGCAGTTCTTC
12	-	-	TRBV6-5	TRBJ2-7	CASSARSDEQYF	TGTGCCAGCAGCGCCCGGTCCGACGAGCAGTACTTC
15	-	TRBD1	TRBV5-6	TRBJ2-3	CASSLGDRDTDTQYF	TGTGCCAGCAGCTTGGGGGACAGGGACACAGATACGCAGTATTTT
12	-	-	TRBV18	TRBJ1-1	CASSPPLQGAFF	TGTGCCAGCTCACCACCCTTACAGGGAGCTTTCTTT
15	-	TRBD1	TRBV9	TRBJ2-3	CASSVVGTGADTQYF	TGTGCCAGCAGCGTAGTGGGGACAGGGGCAGATACGCAGTATTTT
13	-	TRBD1	TRBV7-2	TRBJ1-6	CASNEDRDSPLHF	TGTGCCAGCAACGAGGACAGGGATTCACCCCTCCACTTT
13	-	-	TRBV28	TRBJ1-6	CASGTGIDSPLHF	TGTGCCAGCGGCACAGGGATCGACTCACCCCTCCACTTT
16	-	-	TRBV19	TRBJ2-6	CASSKSGGAGANVLTF	TGTGCCAGTAGTAAAAGTGGGGGCGCTGGGGCCAACGTCCTGACTTTC
11	-	-	TRBV6-5	TRBJ1-1	CASWTTTEAFF	TGTGCCAGCTGGACAACCACTGAAGCTTTCTTT
16	-	TRBD1	TRBV10-3	TRBJ1-1	CAISADRGRIGAEAFF	TGTGCCATCAGTGCGGACAGGGGAAGAATTGGAGCTGAAGCTTTCTTT
15	-	TRBD1	TRBV4-1	TRBJ1-1	CASSQLTGVNTEAFF	TGCGCCAGCAGCCAACTAACAGGGGTGAACACTGAAGCTTTCTTT
19	-	TRBD2	TRBV30	TRBJ2-3	CASSLPGLAGGPLTDTQYF	TGTGCCTCCTCATTGCCGGGACTAGCGGGAGGACCCCTAACAGATACGCAGTATTTT
13	-	-	TRBV6-2/TRBV6-3	TRBJ1-1	CASSRRARPEAFF	TGTGCCAGCAGCCGGAGGGCCCGCCCTGAAGCTTTCTTT
13	-	TRBD1	TRBV5-5	TRBJ1-6	CASSSDRASPLHF	TGTGCCAGCAGTTCAGACAGGGCGTCACCCCTCCACTTT
18	-	TRBD1	TRBV4-1	TRBJ1-3	CASSQRQGWGPSGNTIYF	TGCGCCAGCAGCCAAAGACAGGGTTGGGGGCCCTCTGGAAACACCATATATTTT
16	few	-	TRBV2	TRBJ1-2	CASSEAWSGPNYGYTF	TGTGCCAGCAGTGAAGCGTGGAGCGGGCCTAACTATGGCTACACCTTC
13	-	-	TRBV2	TRBJ2-1	CASSGSGYNEQFF	TGTGCCAGCAGTGGGTCGGGCTACAATGAGCAGTTCTTC
14	-	TRBD2	TRBV27	TRBJ2-3	CASSPGTSGDTQYF	TGTGCCAGCAGTCCTGGGACTAGCGGGGATACGCAGTATTTT
15	-	-	TRBV5-6	TRBJ2-5	CASSLWGWQGETQYF	TGTGCCAGCAGCCTCTGGGGTTGGCAGGGAGAGACCCAGTACTTC
16	-	TRBD1	TRBV27	TRBJ1-2	CASRLTGTGAVGGYTF	TGTGCCAGCAGACTAACCGGGACAGGGGCCGTAGGCGGCTACACCTTC
12	-	-	TRBV12-3/TRBV12-4	TRBJ2-2	CASKEGPGELFF	TGTGCCAGCAAGGAGGGCCCCGGGGAGCTGTTTTTT
16	-	-	TRBV6-5	TRBJ2-3	CASSYTGIRSTDTQYF	TGTGCCAGCAGTTATACGGGGATCCGTAGCACAGATACGCAGTATTTT
13	-	-	TRBV5-6	TRBJ1-5	CASSFGSGQPQHF	TGTGCCAGCAGCTTTGGGTCCGGGCAGCCCCAGCATTTT
16	-	-	TRBV9	TRBJ2-3	CASSVGLAPPTDTQYF	TGTGCCAGCAGCGTAGGGCTAGCGCCCCCCACAGATACGCAGTATTTT
17	few	TRBD1	TRBV7-9	TRBJ1-2	CASSRKPRDRGGDGYTF	TGTGCCAGCAGCCGAAAACCCCGGGACAGGGGAGGGGATGGCTACACCTTC
16	-	-	TRBV4-3	TRBJ2-6	CASSPGSSSGANVLTF	TGCGCCAGCAGCCCGGGGTCCTCCTCTGGGGCCAACGTCCTGACTTTC
14	-	-	TRBV13	TRBJ2-7	CASSKRHDSYEQYF	TGTGCCAGCAGCAAAAGACACGACTCCTACGAGCAGTACTTC
13	-	-	TRBV4-3	TRBJ2-5	CASSQDRGKTQYF	TGCGCCAGCAGCCAAGATAGGGGGAAGACCCAGTACTTC
15	-	TRBD2	TRBV5-8	TRBJ2-1	CASSTGTSGYNEQFF	TGTGCCAGCAGCACCGGGACTAGCGGATACAATGAGCAGTTCTTC
16	-	TRBD1	TRBV15	TRBJ1-4	CATSTHPDRVREKLFF	TGTGCCACCAGCACCCACCCGGACAGGGTTCGGGAAAAACTGTTTTTT
17	-	TRBD1	TRBV3-1/TRBV3-2	TRBJ1-5	CASSPGTGALPLQPQHF	TGTGCCAGCAGCCCCGGGACAGGGGCTCTTCCGTTACAGCCCCAGCATTTT
14	-	-	TRBV29-1	TRBJ2-7	CSVRRDALSYEQYF	TGCAGCGTTAGGCGGGACGCCCTCTCCTACGAGCAGTACTTC
16	-	-	TRBV18	TRBJ2-7	CASSLGPGVISYEQYF	TGTGCCAGCTCACTCGGTCCGGGAGTTATCTCCTACGAGCAGTACTTC
12	-	-	TRBV10-2	TRBJ1-1	CASRTGNTEAFF	TGCGCCAGCAGGACAGGTAACACTGAAGCTTTCTTT
14	-	-	TRBV28	TRBJ1-3	CASSFSVSGNTIYF	TGTGCCAGCAGTTTTTCGGTCTCTGGAAACACCATATATTTT